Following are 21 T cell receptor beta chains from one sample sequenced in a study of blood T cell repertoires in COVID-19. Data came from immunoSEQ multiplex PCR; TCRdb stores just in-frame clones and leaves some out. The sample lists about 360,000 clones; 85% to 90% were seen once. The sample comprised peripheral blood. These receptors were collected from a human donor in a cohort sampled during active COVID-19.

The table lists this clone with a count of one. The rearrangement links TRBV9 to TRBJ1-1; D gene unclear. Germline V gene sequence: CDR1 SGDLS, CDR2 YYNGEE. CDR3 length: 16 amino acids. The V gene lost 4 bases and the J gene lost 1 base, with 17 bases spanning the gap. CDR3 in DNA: TGTGCCAGCAGCCCCCGGAGGGATGAATGGAACACTGAAGCTTTCTTT. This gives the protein CASSPRRDEWNTEAFF.

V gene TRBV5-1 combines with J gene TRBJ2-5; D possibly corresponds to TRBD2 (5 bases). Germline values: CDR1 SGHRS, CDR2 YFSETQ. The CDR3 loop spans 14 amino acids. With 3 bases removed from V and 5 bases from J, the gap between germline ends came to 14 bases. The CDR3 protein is CASSWSGSWETQYF. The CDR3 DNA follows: TGCGCCAGCAGCTGGAGCGGCTCGTGGGAGACCCAGTACTTC.

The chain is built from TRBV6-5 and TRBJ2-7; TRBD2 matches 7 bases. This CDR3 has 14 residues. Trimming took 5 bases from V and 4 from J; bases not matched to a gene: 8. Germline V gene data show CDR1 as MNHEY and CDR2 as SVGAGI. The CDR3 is CASSTASRGYEQYF. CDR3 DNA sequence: TGTGCCAGCAGTACCGCTTCGCGGGGGTACGAGCAGTACTTC.

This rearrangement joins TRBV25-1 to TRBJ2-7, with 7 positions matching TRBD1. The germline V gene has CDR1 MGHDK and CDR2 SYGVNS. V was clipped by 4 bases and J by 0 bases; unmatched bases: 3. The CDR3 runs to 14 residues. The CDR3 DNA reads TGTGCCAGCAGTGCTTGGGACAGCTCCTACGAGCAGTACTTC. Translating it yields CASSAWDSSYEQYF.

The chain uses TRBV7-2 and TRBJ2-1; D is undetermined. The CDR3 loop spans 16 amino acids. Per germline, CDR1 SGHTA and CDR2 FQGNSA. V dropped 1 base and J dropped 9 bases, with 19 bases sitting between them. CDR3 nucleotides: TGTGCCAGCAGCTTAGATGGTGCGCTTAGCCTAGGTGAGCAGTTCTTC. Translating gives CASSLDGALSLGEQFF.

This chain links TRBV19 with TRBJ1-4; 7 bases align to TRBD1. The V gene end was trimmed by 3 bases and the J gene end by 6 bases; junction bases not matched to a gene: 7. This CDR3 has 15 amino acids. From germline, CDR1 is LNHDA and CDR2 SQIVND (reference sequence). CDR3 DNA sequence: TGTGCCAGTAGTATCGTCGCCAGGGGGGATGAAAAACTGTTTTTT. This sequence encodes CASSIVARGDEKLFF.

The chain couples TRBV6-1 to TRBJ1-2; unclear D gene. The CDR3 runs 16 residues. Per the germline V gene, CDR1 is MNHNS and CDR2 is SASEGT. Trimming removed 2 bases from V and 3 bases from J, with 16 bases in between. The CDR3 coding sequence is TGTGCCAGCAGTGAACCTCCCGGGAGGGCCTACTATGGCTACACCTTC. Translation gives CASSEPPGRAYYGYTF.

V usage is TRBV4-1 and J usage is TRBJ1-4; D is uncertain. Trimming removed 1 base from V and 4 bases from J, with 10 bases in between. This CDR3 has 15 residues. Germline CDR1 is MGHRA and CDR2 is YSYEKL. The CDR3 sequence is CASSQAQVLNEKLFF. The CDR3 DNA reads TGCGCCAGCAGCCAAGCCCAGGTTCTTAATGAAAAACTGTTTTTT.

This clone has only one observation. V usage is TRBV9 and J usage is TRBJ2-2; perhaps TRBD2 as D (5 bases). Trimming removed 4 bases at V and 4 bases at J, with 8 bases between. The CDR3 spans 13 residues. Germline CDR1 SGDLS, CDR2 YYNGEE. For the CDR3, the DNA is TGTGCCAGCAGCTCTAGCCCCACCGGGGAGCTGTTTTTT. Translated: CASSSSPTGELFF.

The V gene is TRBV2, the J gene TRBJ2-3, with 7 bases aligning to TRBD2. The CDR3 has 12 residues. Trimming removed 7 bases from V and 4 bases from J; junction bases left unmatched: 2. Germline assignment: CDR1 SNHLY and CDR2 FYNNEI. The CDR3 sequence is CASKAGPDTQYF. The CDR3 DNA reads TGTGCCAGCAAAGCGGGGCCAGATACGCAGTATTTT.

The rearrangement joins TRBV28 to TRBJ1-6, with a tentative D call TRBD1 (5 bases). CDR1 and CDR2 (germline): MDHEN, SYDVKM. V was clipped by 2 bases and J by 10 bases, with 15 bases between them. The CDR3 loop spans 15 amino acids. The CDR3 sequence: CASSLIRGRGSPLHF. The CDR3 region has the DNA TGTGCCAGCAGTTTAATCCGGGGTCGGGGGTCACCCCTCCACTTT.

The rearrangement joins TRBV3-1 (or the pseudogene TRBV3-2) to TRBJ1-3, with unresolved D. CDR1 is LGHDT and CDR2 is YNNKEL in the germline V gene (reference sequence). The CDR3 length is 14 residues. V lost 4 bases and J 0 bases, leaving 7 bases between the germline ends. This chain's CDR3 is CASSPQSSGNTIYF. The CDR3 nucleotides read TGTGCCAGCAGCCCACAGAGCTCTGGAAACACCATATATTTT.

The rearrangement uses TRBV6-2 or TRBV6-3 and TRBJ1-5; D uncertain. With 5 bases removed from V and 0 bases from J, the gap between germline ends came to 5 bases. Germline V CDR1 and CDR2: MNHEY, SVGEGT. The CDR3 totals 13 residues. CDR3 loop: CASSPYSNQPQHF. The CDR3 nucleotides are TGTGCCAGCAGTCCGTATAGCAATCAGCCCCAGCATTTT.

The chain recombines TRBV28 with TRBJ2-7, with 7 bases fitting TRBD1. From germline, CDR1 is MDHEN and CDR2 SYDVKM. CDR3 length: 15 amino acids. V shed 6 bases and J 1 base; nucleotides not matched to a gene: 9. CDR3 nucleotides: TGTGCCAGCAGCTCCCGTCGGGACAGTTCCTACGAGCAGTACTTC. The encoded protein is CASSSRRDSSYEQYF.

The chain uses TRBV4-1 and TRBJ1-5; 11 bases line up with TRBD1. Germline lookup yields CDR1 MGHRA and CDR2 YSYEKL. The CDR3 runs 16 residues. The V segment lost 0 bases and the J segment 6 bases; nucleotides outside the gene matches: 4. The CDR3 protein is CASSQDFGTGGQPQHF. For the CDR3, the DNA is TGCGCCAGCAGCCAAGATTTTGGGACAGGGGGTCAGCCCCAGCATTTT.

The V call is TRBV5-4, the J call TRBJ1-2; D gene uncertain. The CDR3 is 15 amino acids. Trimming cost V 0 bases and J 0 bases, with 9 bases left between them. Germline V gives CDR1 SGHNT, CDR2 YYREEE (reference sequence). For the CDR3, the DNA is TGTGCCAGCAGCTTGGGCACAGCAGCTAACTATGGCTACACCTTC. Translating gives CASSLGTAANYGYTF.

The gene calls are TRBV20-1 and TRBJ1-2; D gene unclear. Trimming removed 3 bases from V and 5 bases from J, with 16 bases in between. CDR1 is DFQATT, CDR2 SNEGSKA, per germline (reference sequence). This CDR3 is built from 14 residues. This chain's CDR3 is CSASSGFNRYGYTF. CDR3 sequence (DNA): TGCAGTGCTAGTTCCGGGTTCAATCGTTATGGCTACACCTTC.

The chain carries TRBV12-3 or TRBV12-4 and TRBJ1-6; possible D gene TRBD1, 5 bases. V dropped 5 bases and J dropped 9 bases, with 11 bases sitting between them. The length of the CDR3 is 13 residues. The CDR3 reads CASSLDQGSPLHF. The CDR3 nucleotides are TGTGCCAGCAGTCTCGACCAGGGTTCACCCCTCCACTTT.

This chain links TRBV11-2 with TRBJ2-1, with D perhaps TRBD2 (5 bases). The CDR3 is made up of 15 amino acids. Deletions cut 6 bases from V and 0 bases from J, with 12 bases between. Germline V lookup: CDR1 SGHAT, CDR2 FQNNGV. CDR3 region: CASSLAMSSYNEQFF. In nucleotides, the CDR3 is TGTGCCAGCAGTCTAGCTATGAGCTCCTACAATGAGCAGTTCTTC.

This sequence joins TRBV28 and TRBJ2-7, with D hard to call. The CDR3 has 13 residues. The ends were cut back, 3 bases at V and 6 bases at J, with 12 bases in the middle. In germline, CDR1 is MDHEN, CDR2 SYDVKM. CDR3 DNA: TGTGCCAGCAGTTTCCCCCCTCTCCCCGAGCAGTACTTC. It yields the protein CASSFPPLPEQYF.

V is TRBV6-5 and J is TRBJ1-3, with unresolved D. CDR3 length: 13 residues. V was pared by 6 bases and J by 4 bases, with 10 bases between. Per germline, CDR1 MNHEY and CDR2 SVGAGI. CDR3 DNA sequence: TGTGCCAGCAGCCTCATCAGGGGAAACACCATATATTTT. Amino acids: CASSLIRGNTIYF.